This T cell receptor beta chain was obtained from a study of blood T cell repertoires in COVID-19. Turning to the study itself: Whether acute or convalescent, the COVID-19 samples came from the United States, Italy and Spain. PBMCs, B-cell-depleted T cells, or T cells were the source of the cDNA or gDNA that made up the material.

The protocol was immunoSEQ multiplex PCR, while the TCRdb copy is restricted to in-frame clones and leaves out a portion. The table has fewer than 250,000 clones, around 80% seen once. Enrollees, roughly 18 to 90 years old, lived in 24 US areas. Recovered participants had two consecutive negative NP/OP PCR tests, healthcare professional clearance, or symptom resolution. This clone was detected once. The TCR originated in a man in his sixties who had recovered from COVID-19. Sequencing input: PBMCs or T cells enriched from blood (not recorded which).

As DNA, the CDR3 is TGTGCCAGCAGGTGGGGCCCCAACTATGGCTACACCTTC. Translated, it gives CASRWGPNYGYTF. V and J are TRBV2 and TRBJ1-2; a weak D match, TRBD1 (5 bases). The CDR3 extends over 13 amino acids. Trimming shortened V by 6 bases and J by 2 bases, and 10 bases separated the two germline ends. The germline CDR1 and CDR2 sequences are SNHLY and FYNNEI.